The 9 T cell receptor beta chains presented below share a single source sample, sequenced in a study of cytomegalovirus exposure and HLA in healthy donors. The PCR was carried out with 60 Vbeta primers and 13 Jbeta primers. Some clones are missing from TCRdb's copy, which holds only in-frame ones; the method was immunoSEQ multiplex PCR. This table lists more than 95,000 clones. The sample taken for sequencing was PBMCs. The receptors originated from a man between 40 and 49 years old in good health and CMV-seronegative.

The CDR3 protein is CASSPTIAGTDTQYF. The CDR3 DNA follows: TGTGCCAGTAGTCCGACCATTGCGGGCACAGATACGCAGTATTTT. This chain connects TRBV19 to TRBJ2-3; D call uncertain. Looked up from germline, CDR1 is LNHDA and CDR2 is SQIVND (reference sequence). The CDR3 runs to 15 residues. The V end lost 5 bases, the J end lost 1 base, and 13 bases lay between the germline ends.

The chain is built from TRBV7-6 and TRBJ2-1, with D possibly TRBD2 on 6 matching bases. V gave up 4 bases and J gave up 5 bases, with 18 bases separating them. The CDR3 loop spans 16 amino acids. Germline V gene lookup returns CDR1 SGHVS and CDR2 FNYEAQ. DNA for the CDR3: TGTGCCAGCAGCTCCCCCCTAGGGCGGGGAGACAATGAGCAGTTCTTC. Its protein product is CASSSPLGRGDNEQFF.

This chain's CDR3 is CASSLGSSFDEQFF. The CDR3 DNA reads TGTGCCAGCAGCTTAGGGTCTAGCTTCGATGAGCAGTTCTTC. The rearrangement uses TRBV7-2 and TRBJ2-1; possible D gene TRBD2, 5 bases. Germline V gene data show CDR1 as SGHTA and CDR2 as FQGNSA. This CDR3 region has 14 residues. V lost 1 base, J lost 8 bases, and 12 bases lay in between.

The rearrangement uses TRBV21-1 and TRBJ2-7; TRBD1, as called in the table, went unchecked against the DNA. TRBV21-1 is given as a pseudogene. The CDR3 covers 17 residues. CDR3 protein: CASSTPEGDTGSYEQYF. Here the CDR3 DNA reads TGTGCCAGCAGCACTCCCGAGGGGGACACCGGCTCCTACGAGCAGTACTTC.

The chain links TRBV30 to TRBJ1-6; TRBD1 matches at 9 bases. The CDR3 is 15 amino acids. V lost 2 bases and J lost 9; bases outside the gene matches: 8. CDR1 and CDR2 (germline): GTSNPN, SVGIG (reference sequence). The CDR3 nucleotides read TGTGCCTGGAGTCCAACCGGGACAGGGTCTTCACCCCTCCACTTT. Translation gives CAWSPTGTGSSPLHF.

The rearrangement uses TRBV7-8 and TRBJ2-5; 7 bases agree with TRBD2. The length of the CDR3 is 14 residues. Germline CDR1 is SGHVS and CDR2 is FQNEAQ. V lost 1 base and J lost 4; bases outside the gene matches: 3. CDR3 amino acids: CASSLVASGETQYF. Here the CDR3 DNA reads TGTGCCAGCAGCTTAGTGGCTAGCGGAGAGACCCAGTACTTC.

The genes are TRBV5-1 and TRBJ2-7, with D tentatively TRBD2 (6 bases). V was cut by 3 bases and J by 3 bases, with 13 bases left in between. This CDR3 spans 14 amino acids. Germline V lookup: CDR1 SGHRS, CDR2 YFSETQ. The CDR3 reads CASSSTRRDYEQYF. The CDR3 DNA reads as TGCGCCAGCAGCTCGACCCGGAGGGACTACGAGCAGTACTTC.

The chain recombines TRBV5-4 with TRBJ1-2, with D perhaps matching TRBD1 (5 bases). Germline assignment: CDR1 SGHNT and CDR2 YYREEE (reference sequence). With 4 bases removed from V and 5 bases from J, the gap between germline ends came to 15 bases. The CDR3 contains 14 residues. CDR3 sequence: CASSPLGQGYGYTF. DNA of the CDR3: TGTGCCAGCAGCCCTCTTGGGCAGGGTTATGGCTACACCTTC.

CDR3 region: CASSQTVLNTEAFF. CDR3 sequence (DNA): TGTGCCAGTAGCCAGACAGTTTTGAACACTGAAGCTTTCTTT. The rearrangement links TRBV19 to TRBJ1-1, with a tentative D call TRBD1 (5 bases). The CDR3 sequence is 14 residues long. V lost 6 bases and J lost 0, with 11 bases in between. CDR1 and CDR2 from the germline V gene are LNHDA and SQIVND (reference sequence). Full variable domain (remainder filled in from reference TRBV19 and TRBJ1-1): DGGITQSPKYLFRKEGQNVTLSCEQNLNHDAMYWYRQDPGQGLRLIYYSQIVNDFQKGDIAEGYSVSREKKESFPLTVTSAQKNPTAFYLCASSQTVLNTEAFFGQGTRLTVV.